This passage covers 21 T cell receptor beta chains from one sample sequenced in a study of Ad26.COV2.S vaccination and SARS-CoV-2 variants. Some clones are missing from TCRdb's copy, which holds only in-frame ones; the method was immunoSEQ multiplex PCR. The sample lists 500,000 or so clones; about 88% were seen once. Described treatment: over 15 received Ad26.COV2.S at low or high dose, single or two shots; several received placebo; per-sample allocation not given. Sampling took place 63 days after the first vaccine or placebo injection. The sample consisted of peripheral blood, taken in a trial of Ad26.COV2.S vaccine versus placebo. These receptors were obtained from a person aged 18 to 59 who received the Ad26.COV2.S COVID-19 vaccine or a placebo.

The rearrangement uses TRBV5-4 and TRBJ2-1; 8 bases agree with TRBD2. Unmatched junction bases numbered 2, after V lost 0 bases and J lost 3 bases. CDR1 and CDR2 (germline): SGHNT, YYREEE (reference sequence). The CDR3 loop spans 15 amino acids. The CDR3 nucleotides are TGTGCCAGCAGCTTGGCGGGGGGGAACTACAATGAGCAGTTCTTC. It encodes CASSLAGGNYNEQFF.

CDR3 sequence reads: CASSSRAGQYF. DNA for the CDR3: TGTGCCAGCAGCTCCCGAGCGGGACAGTATTTT. The chain has TRBV7-2 and TRBJ2-3; 7 bases are shared with TRBD2. V was pared by 4 bases and J by 12 bases, with 4 bases of the junction left unmatched. Germline V CDR1 and CDR2: SGHTA, FQGNSA. The CDR3 is 11 residues long.

The chain employs TRBV15 and TRBJ1-3, with 7 bases fitting TRBD1. From germline, CDR1 is LNHNV and CDR2 YYDKDF (reference sequence). V gave up 5 bases and J gave up 0 bases; unmatched junction bases: 4. This CDR3 contains 15 residues. CDR3: CATSVDRNSGNTIYF. CDR3 sequence (DNA): TGTGCCACCAGCGTGGACAGGAACTCTGGAAACACCATATATTTT.

This chain joins TRBV6-2 or TRBV6-3 and TRBJ1-2, with TRBD1 as a possible D gene (5 bases). Germline V lookup: CDR1 MNHEY, CDR2 SVGEGT. CDR3 length: 12 residues. Between the trimmed V and J ends, which lost 4 bases and 8 bases, there was a span of 11 bases. CDR3 coding DNA: TGTGCCAGCAGTTTACCAGGGACGGGCTACACCTTC. This sequence encodes CASSLPGTGYTF.

The V and J genes are TRBV4-2 and TRBJ2-7, with D perhaps matching TRBD2 (5 bases). The CDR3 totals 12 residues. The germline gives CDR1 LGHNA, CDR2 YNFKEQ. Trimming pared 0 bases from V and 7 bases from J, leaving 7 bases between. DNA of the CDR3: TGTGCCAGCAGCCAAGAGAGGGCTGAGCAGTACTTC. Encoded protein: CASSQERAEQYF.

V is TRBV28 and J is TRBJ2-3; D may be TRBD2 (5 bases). The ends were cut back, 8 bases at V and 1 base at J, with 13 bases in the middle. The CDR3 extends over 14 amino acids. Looked up from germline, CDR1 is MDHEN and CDR2 is SYDVKM. For the CDR3, the DNA is TGTGCCAGCCTAAGCGGCTCCCGCACAGATACGCAGTATTTT. It codes for CASLSGSRTDTQYF. The full variable domain, rest sourced from reference TRBV28 and TRBJ2-3, is DVKVTQSSRYLVKRTGEKVFLECVQDMDHENMFWYRQDPGLGLRLIYFSYDVKMKEKGDIPEGYSVSREKKERFSLILESASTNQTSMYLCASLSGSRTDTQYFGPGTRLTVL.

This CDR3 is CASSFVGSDTDTQYF. The CDR3 DNA reads as TGTGCCAGCAGTTTTGTGGGGTCGGACACAGATACGCAGTATTTT. This rearrangement joins TRBV6-2 or TRBV6-3 to TRBJ2-3, with D unresolved. This CDR3 is built from 15 residues. The V and J ends lost 4 bases and 2 bases respectively, with 13 bases between them. Germline V lookup: CDR1 MNHEY, CDR2 SVGEGT.

This chain's CDR3 is CASSLDLAGGYEQYF. DNA of the CDR3: TGTGCCAGCAGCTTGGATCTAGCGGGGGGTTACGAGCAGTACTTC. The V and J genes are TRBV5-6 and TRBJ2-7; 11 bases align to TRBD2. Trimming removed 0 bases from V and 4 bases from J; junction bases left unmatched: 3. Germline V gives CDR1 SGHDT, CDR2 YYEEEE. CDR3 length: 15 amino acids.

The rearrangement links TRBV7-2 to TRBJ2-1, with 7 bases lining up with TRBD2. The J segment lost 7 bases and the V segment lost 2 bases, leaving 5 bases of the junction unmatched. The germline CDR1 and CDR2 sequences are SGHTA and FQGNSA. The CDR3 contains 14 residues. For the CDR3, the DNA is TGTGCCAGCAGCTTACCGGGACTAAGTAATGAGCAGTTCTTC. Translated: CASSLPGLSNEQFF.

In its sample, this clone was seen a few times. This chain connects TRBV7-2 to TRBJ2-7; 9 bases are a match to TRBD2. Trimming took 1 base from V and 0 from J; bases not matched to a gene: 4. Germline CDR1 and CDR2: SGHTA and FQGNSA. This CDR3 is 16 amino acids long. The CDR3 loop is CASSLGGLAFSYEQYF. DNA for the CDR3: TGTGCCAGCAGCTTAGGGGGACTAGCATTCTCCTACGAGCAGTACTTC.

This clone was observed once. This CDR3 is also generated by other DNA sequences in the sample. The chain joins TRBV5-8 to TRBJ2-1; 7 bases are a match to TRBD1. The CDR3 loop spans 15 amino acids. V shed 1 base and J 2 bases; nucleotides not matched to a gene: 3. The germline gives CDR1 SGHTS, CDR2 YDEGEE. DNA for the CDR3: TGTGCCAGCAGCTTGAGAGGGGGCACCTACAATGAGCAGTTCTTC. It codes for CASSLRGGTYNEQFF.

This sequence joins TRBV28 and TRBJ1-2; no reliable D call. This CDR3 region has 13 residues. V lost 6 bases to trimming and J lost 4 bases, with 12 bases between them. CDR1 and CDR2 (germline): MDHEN, SYDVKM. The CDR3 protein is CASSRRDRYGYTF. The DNA for the CDR3 is TGTGCCAGCAGCCGTAGAGATCGCTATGGCTACACCTTC.

The J gene is TRBJ1-1, the V gene TRBV12-3 or TRBV12-4; D remains unclear. The CDR3 is 13 amino acids. Trimming removed 6 bases at V and 7 bases at J, with 15 bases between. CDR3 sequence: CASSSDGGSEAFF. The CDR3 DNA reads as TGTGCCAGCAGCAGTGACGGAGGTAGTGAAGCTTTCTTT.

This chain joins TRBV9 and TRBJ2-7, with D maybe TRBD2 (7 bases). V was shortened by 0 bases and J by 4 bases, with 14 bases between the two germline ends. The CDR3 is 15 amino acids. The germline gives CDR1 SGDLS, CDR2 YYNGEE. The CDR3: CASSVEYGGQYEQYF. DNA of the CDR3: TGTGCCAGCAGCGTAGAATACGGGGGGCAATACGAGCAGTACTTC.

The CDR3 loop reads CASSEPTSGHNEQFF. DNA for the CDR3: TGTGCCAGCAGCGAGCCGACTAGCGGCCACAATGAGCAGTTCTTC. The chain couples TRBV5-4 to TRBJ2-1, with TRBD2 matching over 9 bases. Trimming at V came to 4 bases and at J to 5 bases, leaving 7 bases not matched to a gene. The CDR3 runs 15 residues. Germline CDR1 SGHNT, CDR2 YYREEE (reference sequence).

The chain recombines TRBV2 with TRBJ2-2, with D perhaps matching TRBD2 (5 bases). The CDR3 covers 15 residues. Germline CDR1 and CDR2: SNHLY and FYNNEI. V was pared by 3 bases and J by 7 bases, with 15 bases between. In DNA, the CDR3 is TGTGCCAGCAGTGATGCAGCGACTACCGGCGGGGAGCTGTTTTTT. Amino acid sequence: CASSDAATTGGELFF.

The V gene is TRBV10-3, the J gene TRBJ1-1, with D perhaps matching TRBD1 (6 bases). This CDR3 comprises 14 residues. V was pared by 10 bases and J by 0 bases, with 15 bases between. Germline CDR1 and CDR2: ENHRY and SYGVKD. In DNA, the CDR3 is TGTGCCACCAGGCCGGGGGCCCTGAACACTGAAGCTTTCTTT. This translates into CATRPGALNTEAFF.

This sequence joins TRBV15 and TRBJ2-1; 10 bases match TRBD2. CDR1 is LNHNV and CDR2 is YYDKDF in the germline V gene (reference sequence). V lost 0 bases to trimming and J lost 6 bases; unmatched junction nucleotides: 8. The CDR3 extends over 17 amino acids. The CDR3 DNA reads as TGTGCCACCAGCAGAGAGCTGCTAGCGGGGGCAATCAATGAGCAGTTCTTC. Translation: CATSRELLAGAINEQFF.

This clone occurred a few times. This rearrangement joins TRBV12-5 to TRBJ2-2; D is unresolved. Trimming pared 6 bases from V and 7 bases from J, leaving 9 bases between. The CDR3 is 12 residues long. Germline V gene lookup returns CDR1 LGHNT and CDR2 FRNRAP. CDR3 amino acids: CASGPAYGELFF. CDR3 coding DNA: TGTGCTAGTGGCCCCGCTTACGGGGAGCTGTTTTTT.

The chain carries TRBV19 and TRBJ2-1, with 10 bases lining up with TRBD2. Germline CDR1 and CDR2: LNHDA and SQIVND (reference sequence). This CDR3 spans 16 amino acids. The V segment lost 3 bases and the J segment 7 bases; nucleotides outside the gene matches: 9. The CDR3 sequence: CASSIDASGSKNEQFF. Written as DNA, the CDR3 is TGTGCCAGTAGTATCGATGCTAGCGGGAGTAAGAATGAGCAGTTCTTC.

The chain has TRBV19 and TRBJ1-2; D gene ambiguous. This CDR3 contains 17 residues. CDR1 LNHDA and CDR2 SQIVND come from the germline V gene (reference sequence). The V and J ends lost 5 bases and 8 bases respectively, with 27 bases between them. CDR3 in DNA: TGTGCCAGTAGTGGGGTAGGTGCGTCGGGGAGGCCTCGCGGCTACACCTTC. It is translated as CASSGVGASGRPRGYTF.